This T cell receptor beta chain was retrieved from a study of cytomegalovirus exposure and HLA in healthy donors. V gave up 8 bases and J gave up 5 bases; unmatched junction bases: 1. CDR1 LNHNV and CDR2 YYDKDF come from the germline V gene (reference sequence). The CDR3 has 11 residues. The PCR ran on 60 Vbeta and 13 Jbeta primers. Measured with immunoSEQ multiplex PCR; TCRdb has only the in-frame clones, and not every one. The data show some 100,000 clones, approximately 80% seen once. The chain couples TRBV15 to TRBJ2-3, with 7 positions matching TRBD2. Sequenced material: PBMCs. The source is a woman in her 30s in good health and CMV-seronegative. CDR3 protein: CATGRGDTQYF. DNA of the CDR3: TGTGCCACCGGGAGGGGAGATACGCAGTATTTT.